Listed below are T cell receptor beta chains from one sample, sequenced in a study of cytomegalovirus exposure and HLA in healthy donors. Using immunoSEQ multiplex PCR, the repertoire was profiled, and TCRdb retains in-frame clones only, with some absent. The profile shows about 160,000 clones, 80% of them singletons. Sequenced material: PBMCs. Source of these receptors: a male donor in good health and CMV-seropositive. Each CDR3 is given with its conserved first and last residue. The D gene is left open where the match is weak. Clone sizes are given selectively: once, few, many, or a class where the clone is expanded.

v_gene	abundance	d_gene	j_gene	CDR3nt	CDR3aa
TRBV5-1	NA	TRBD2	TRBJ2-2	TGCGCCAGCAGCGGGACTAGCGGGAACACCGGGGAGCTGTTTTTT	CASSGTSGNTGELFF
TRBV7-9	NA	NA	TRBJ1-2	TGTTCCAGCAGCTTCCCGCGAGATGGCTACACCTTC	CSSSFPRDGYTF
TRBV10-3	NA	TRBD2	TRBJ2-2	TGTGCCATCAGTGACCTAAAACCGACTAGCGGGAGAGGGTACACCGGGGAGCTGTTTTTT	CAISDLKPTSGRGYTGELFF
TRBV5-6	NA	TRBD2	TRBJ2-3	TGTGCCAGCAGCCCGGCACTGACTAGCAGCACAGATACGCAGTATTTT	CASSPALTSSTDTQYF
TRBV5-5	NA	TRBD2	TRBJ2-5	TGTGCCAGCAGCTCGAGGGCCAGCGGGAGGGCCACACCCCCCCAAGAGACCCAGTACTTC	CASSSRASGRATPPQETQYF
TRBV7-9	NA	TRBD2	TRBJ2-3	TGTGCCAGCAGCCTTGGACTAGCGGGAGTGATTGCAGATACGCAGTATTTT	CASSLGLAGVIADTQYF
TRBV5-4	NA	TRBD2	TRBJ2-2	TGTGCCAGCAGACTTAGCGGGATGGTTACCGGGGAGCTGTTTTTT	CASRLSGMVTGELFF
TRBV6-5	NA	TRBD1	TRBJ1-4	TGTGCCAGCAGTACCGGACAGGGGGCTGGTGAAAAACTGTTTTTT	CASSTGQGAGEKLFF
TRBV5-1	once	NA	TRBJ2-6	TGCGCCAGCAGCTTCCAGACTTCTGGGGCCAACGTCCTGACTTTC	CASSFQTSGANVLTF
TRBV28	NA	NA	TRBJ1-2	TGTGCCAGCCACTTCGCCGGTAGATCTCAGGATGGCTACACCTTC	CASHFAGRSQDGYTF
TRBV7-8	NA	TRBD2	TRBJ2-2	TGTGCCAGCAGGTCGACTAGCGGGAGGGCAAATACCGGGGAGCTGTTTTTT	CASRSTSGRANTGELFF